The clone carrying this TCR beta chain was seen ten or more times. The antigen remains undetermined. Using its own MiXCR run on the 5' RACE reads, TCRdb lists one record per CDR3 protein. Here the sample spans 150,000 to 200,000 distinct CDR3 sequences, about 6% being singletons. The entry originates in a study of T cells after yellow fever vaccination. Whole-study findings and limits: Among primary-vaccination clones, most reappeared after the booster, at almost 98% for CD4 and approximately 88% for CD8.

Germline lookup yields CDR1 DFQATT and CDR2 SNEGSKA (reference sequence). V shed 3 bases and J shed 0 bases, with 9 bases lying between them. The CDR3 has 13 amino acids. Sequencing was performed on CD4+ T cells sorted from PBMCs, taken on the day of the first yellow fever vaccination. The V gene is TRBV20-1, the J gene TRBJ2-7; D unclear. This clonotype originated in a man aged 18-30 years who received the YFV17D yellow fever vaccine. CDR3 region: CSASLQSSYEQYF. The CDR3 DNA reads TGCAGTGCTAGCCTACAAAGCTCCTACGAGCAGTACTTC.